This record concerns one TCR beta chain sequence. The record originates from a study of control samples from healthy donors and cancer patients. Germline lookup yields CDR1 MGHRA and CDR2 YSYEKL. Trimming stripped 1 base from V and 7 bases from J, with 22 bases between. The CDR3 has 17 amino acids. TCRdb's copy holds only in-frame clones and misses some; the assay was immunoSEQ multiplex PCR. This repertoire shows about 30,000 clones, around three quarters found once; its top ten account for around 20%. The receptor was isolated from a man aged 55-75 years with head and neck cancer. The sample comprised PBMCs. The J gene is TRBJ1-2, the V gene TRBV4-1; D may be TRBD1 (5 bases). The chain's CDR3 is CASSQVVRVRERAGYTF. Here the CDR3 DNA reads TGCGCCAGCAGCCAAGTCGTCAGGGTCCGTGAAAGAGCTGGCTACACCTTC.